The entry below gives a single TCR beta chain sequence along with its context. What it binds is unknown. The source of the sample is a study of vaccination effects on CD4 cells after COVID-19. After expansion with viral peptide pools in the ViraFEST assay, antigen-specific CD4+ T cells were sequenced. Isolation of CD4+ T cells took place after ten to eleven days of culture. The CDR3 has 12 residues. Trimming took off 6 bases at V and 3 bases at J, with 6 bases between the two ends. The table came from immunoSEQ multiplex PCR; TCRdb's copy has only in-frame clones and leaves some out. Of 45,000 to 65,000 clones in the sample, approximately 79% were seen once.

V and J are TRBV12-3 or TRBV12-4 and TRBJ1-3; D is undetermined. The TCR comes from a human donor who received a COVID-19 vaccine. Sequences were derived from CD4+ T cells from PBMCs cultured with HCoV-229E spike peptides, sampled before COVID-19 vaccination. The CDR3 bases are TGTGCCAGCAGCATCGGTGGAAACACCATATATTTT. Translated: CASSIGGNTIYF.